This T cell receptor (beta chain) comes out of a study of sequential checkpoint blockade in melanoma. Study as a whole: Maintenance nivolumab came after either treatment sequence.

Measured with immunoSEQ multiplex PCR; TCRdb has only the in-frame clones, and not every one. This sample has around 2,000 clones, with less than 65% found just once. The treatment denotes: randomized to nivolumab then ipilimumab (arm A) or the reverse (arm B). DNA-damaging chemotherapy had not been given to any patient beforehand. PBMC sorting kept live CD3+CD8+ cells without CD19 or CD56. Sequencing was performed on CD8+ T cells sorted from blood (inferred from file names), taken from a patient given nivolumab and ipilimumab in sequence. The receptor was derived from a human patient with melanoma. Some clones in this sample may be carry-over from other donors' samples.

For the CDR3, the DNA is TGTGCCAGCGGCCGGGGGGGGAGTGAAAAACTGTTTTTT. Translation gives CASGRGGSEKLFF. This chain uses TRBV5-8 with TRBJ1-4; maybe TRBD1 (5 bases). The CDR3 totals 13 residues. Germline values: CDR1 SGHTS, CDR2 YDEGEE. V lost 7 bases and J 7 bases, leaving 14 bases between the germline ends. The complete variable domain, with remaining parts taken from reference TRBV5-8 and TRBJ1-4, reads EAGVTQSPTHLIKTRGQQATLRCSPISGHTSVYWYQQALGLGLQFLLWYDEGEERNRGNFPPRFSGRQFPNYSSELNVNALELEDSALYLCASGRGGSEKLFFGSGTQLSVL.